The sequence of this T cell receptor beta chain was determined in a study of human T cells and chemical hapten exposure. This clonotype was counted only a few times. TCRdb re-called the RACE reads through MiXCR, storing one row per CDR3 protein. This sample has about 120,000 distinct CDR3 sequences; around an eighth occur once, and the top ten carry roughly 1.5%. As to time point: patch test 1, 2 weeks after DPC sensitization. Treatment denoted: therapeutic diphenylcyclopropenone sensitization with weekly scalp DPC. The CDR3 loop spans 15 amino acids. Trimming pared 4 bases from V and 6 bases from J, leaving 21 bases between. Germline V gene lookup returns CDR1 SQVTM and CDR2 ANQGSEA.

The specimen comprised whole blood, sampled in connection with sensitization to the hapten diphenylcyclopropenone (DPC). The V and J genes are TRBV29-1 and TRBJ1-2, with a possible D match to TRBD1 (5 bases). The sequence derives from a woman in her 50s with alopecia areata. Some clones in this sample may be carry-over from other donors' samples. CDR3 sequence: CSVGGPQGATNGYTF. CDR3 nucleotide sequence: TGCAGCGTTGGAGGCCCCCAAGGGGCAACAAATGGCTACACCTTC.